The 2 T cell receptor beta chains reported below all come from one sample, sequenced in a study of T cells in tuberculosis. Assay: immunoSEQ multiplex PCR; the TCRdb copy retains only in-frame clones and omits some. The repertoire holds about 35,000 clones, nearly 90% seen once, with more than 4.5% in the top ten. Time point in this sample: new active TB diagnosis, blood taken before or within 7 days of starting treatment. The sample here was PBMCs, taken at tuberculosis diagnosis. All receptors derive from an adult with tuberculosis.

The chain recombines TRBV6-7 with TRBJ1-1; D is undetermined. TRBV6-7 is an ORF; its function is uncertain. Trimming took off 7 bases at V and 4 bases at J, with 10 bases between the two ends. The CDR3 is 12 amino acids. The CDR3 bases are TGTGCCAGCATGAGGAGGACCACTGAAGCTTTCTTT. Protein sequence: CASMRRTTEAFF.

This sequence joins TRBV5-1 and TRBJ1-2, with D possibly TRBD1 on 6 matching bases. CDR3 length: 14 residues. V was cut by 4 bases and J by 7 bases, with 17 bases left in between. Germline-derived CDR1 and CDR2 are SGHRS and YFSETQ. The CDR3 here is CASSAPSGEGGYTF. The CDR3 bases are TGCGCCAGCAGCGCTCCCTCAGGGGAGGGTGGCTACACCTTC.